The 30 T cell receptor beta chains reported below all come from one sample, sequenced in a study of blood T cell repertoires in COVID-19. TCRdb's copy holds only in-frame clones and misses some; the assay was immunoSEQ multiplex PCR. The repertoire holds 350,000 to 450,000 clones, with approximately 93% as singletons. What was sequenced was PBMCs or T cells enriched from blood (not recorded which). These receptors all stem from a woman between 35 and 50 years old who had been exposed to COVID-19.

The chain combines TRBV7-6 with TRBJ1-2, with D possibly being TRBD1 (6 bases). V gave up 0 bases and J gave up 2 bases, with 16 bases separating them. The germline V gene encodes CDR1 SGHVS and CDR2 FNYEAQ. The CDR3 contains 17 residues. The CDR3 is CASSLAGIQGDNYGYTF. The DNA of the CDR3 is TGTGCCAGCAGCTTAGCGGGGATACAGGGAGACAACTATGGCTACACCTTC. Based on the CDR3 plus reference TRBV7-6 and TRBJ1-2, the full variable domain is GAGVSQSPRYKVTKRGQDVALRCDPISGHVSLYWYRQALGQGPEFLTYFNYEAQQDKSGLPNDRFSAERPEGSISTLTIQRTEQRDSAMYRCASSLAGIQGDNYGYTFGSGTRLTVV.

J is TRBJ1-2 and V is TRBV11-2; 7 nucleotides line up with TRBD1. The germline gives CDR1 SGHAT, CDR2 FQNNGV. This CDR3 region has 15 residues. J lost 7 bases, V lost 1 base, and 9 bases had no gene match. The DNA of the CDR3 is TGTGCCAGCAGCTTAGGACAGGGCTTTTTGGGTGGCTACACCTTC. It translates to CASSLGQGFLGGYTF.

This chain connects TRBV25-1 to TRBJ1-5, with D unclear. This CDR3 contains 15 residues. Germline V lookup: CDR1 MGHDK, CDR2 SYGVNS. Trimming pared 2 bases from V and 6 bases from J, leaving 14 bases between. CDR3 loop: CASSEGDLSFQPQHF. In DNA form, the CDR3 reads TGTGCCAGCAGTGAAGGTGATTTGAGTTTTCAGCCCCAGCATTTT.

The V call is TRBV2, the J call TRBJ1-2; D is unclear. Between the trimmed V and J ends, which lost 1 base and 0 bases, there was a span of 6 bases. Germline V gene data show CDR1 as SNHLY and CDR2 as FYNNEI. This CDR3 has 14 amino acids. The CDR3 bases are TGTGCCAGCAGTGAAGAGAGAGCTAACTATGGCTACACCTTC. This gives the protein CASSEERANYGYTF.

The V gene is TRBV5-1, the J gene TRBJ1-1; D unclear. This CDR3 region has 16 residues. Trimming pared 2 bases from V and 4 bases from J, leaving 18 bases between. The germline V gene has CDR1 SGHRS and CDR2 YFSETQ. In DNA form, the CDR3 reads TGCGCCAGCAGCTTCCTAGCCGGGAACACCGGCACTGAAGCTTTCTTT. It translates to CASSFLAGNTGTEAFF.

This chain uses TRBV12-5 with TRBJ1-1; D not certain. V dropped 4 bases and J dropped 0 bases, with 9 bases sitting between them. Germline V gives CDR1 LGHNT, CDR2 FRNRAP. The CDR3 spans 14 residues. This chain's CDR3 is CASGSGRMNTEAFF. The CDR3 DNA reads TGTGCTAGTGGTTCAGGCAGGATGAACACTGAAGCTTTCTTT.

The genes are TRBV3-1 (or the pseudogene TRBV3-2) and TRBJ1-6, with D unresolved. Germline V gene lookup returns CDR1 LGHDT and CDR2 YNNKEL (reference sequence). This CDR3 has 16 residues. Deletions cut 5 bases from V and 0 bases from J, with 11 bases between. The CDR3 DNA sequence: TGTGCCAGCAGCTCTGGGGAGAGCTCCTATAATTCACCCCTCCACTTT. It yields the protein CASSSGESSYNSPLHF.

The V gene is TRBV12-3 or TRBV12-4, the J gene TRBJ1-1; D gene ambiguous. The V end was cut by 5 bases, the J end by 5 bases, with 9 bases between. CDR3 length: 12 residues. The CDR3 DNA reads as TGTGCCAGCAGTGCAGAAATAACTGAAGCTTTCTTT. Its protein is CASSAEITEAFF.

The genes are TRBV18 and TRBJ1-2; 7 bases map to TRBD1. J gave up 6 bases and V 3 bases, and 1 base lay outside the gene matches. Germline CDR1 and CDR2: KGHSH and LQKENI. The CDR3 is made up of 12 amino acids. This CDR3 reads CASSPGTDGYTF. In DNA, the CDR3 is TGTGCCAGCTCACCCGGGACAGATGGCTACACCTTC.

The chain uses TRBV19 and TRBJ1-1; D may be TRBD1 (5 bases). Germline V gene sequence: CDR1 LNHDA, CDR2 SQIVND (reference sequence). V was cut by 5 bases and J by 1 base, with 14 bases left in between. The CDR3 loop spans 15 amino acids. The CDR3 here is CASSPAGRGNTEAFF. CDR3 DNA: TGTGCCAGTAGTCCTGCCGGGAGGGGGAACACTGAAGCTTTCTTT.

The rearrangement joins TRBV15 to TRBJ1-4; D not certain. The CDR3 length is 14 residues. The V end was cut by 0 bases, the J end by 8 bases, with 10 bases between. The germline CDR1 and CDR2 sequences are LNHNV and YYDKDF (reference sequence). DNA for the CDR3: TGTGCCACCAGCAGAGAGTATACCGAGGAAAAACTGTTTTTT. This sequence encodes CATSREYTEEKLFF.

The chain couples TRBV4-1 to TRBJ1-4; 11 nucleotides align to TRBD1. The germline gives CDR1 MGHRA, CDR2 YSYEKL. The CDR3 has 17 amino acids. Trimming at V came to 4 bases and at J to 0 bases, leaving 4 bases not matched to a gene. The CDR3 sequence is CASSRGQGDSTNEKLFF. CDR3 nucleotide sequence: TGCGCCAGCAGCCGGGGACAGGGGGATTCAACTAATGAAAAACTGTTTTTT.

This chain links TRBV7-2 with TRBJ2-5, with D possibly matching TRBD1 (5 bases). V lost 1 base, J lost 4 bases, and 7 bases lay in between. The germline CDR1 and CDR2 sequences are SGHTA and FQGNSA. The CDR3 extends over 13 amino acids. CDR3 amino acids: CASSLGQLETQYF. Here the CDR3 DNA reads TGTGCCAGCAGCTTAGGACAGCTAGAGACCCAGTACTTC.

V is TRBV5-4 and J is TRBJ2-7; TRBD1 matches 7 bases. The CDR3 sequence is 14 residues long. Germline loops: CDR1 SGHNT, CDR2 YYREEE (reference sequence). V was clipped by 4 bases and J by 1 base; unmatched bases: 5. CDR3: CASSERQGSYEQYF. In DNA, the CDR3 is TGTGCCAGCAGCGAAAGACAGGGTTCCTACGAGCAGTACTTC.

This chain uses TRBV23-1 with TRBJ2-7; tentative D call: TRBD2 (6 bases). TRBV23-1 is sorted into the ORF group, with uncertain function. The CDR3 consists of 12 residues. With 11 bases removed from V and 5 bases from J, the gap between germline ends came to 16 bases. The CDR3 bases are TGCGCCGGGAGGACTCCGGACCACGAGCAGTACTTC. Translated, it gives CAGRTPDHEQYF.

The CDR3 is CASSLSGLIYEQYF. CDR3 nucleotides: TGTGCCAGCAGTTTATCGGGGCTAATCTACGAGCAGTACTTC. The V call is TRBV27, the J call TRBJ2-7, with TRBD1 as a possible D gene (5 bases). The CDR3 is 14 residues long. Germline CDR1 is MNHEY and CDR2 is SMNVEV (reference sequence). V dropped 0 bases and J dropped 3 bases, with 9 bases sitting between them.

The chain joins TRBV3-1 (or the pseudogene TRBV3-2) to TRBJ1-3; maybe TRBD1 (6 bases). The CDR3 covers 13 residues. V lost 7 bases, J lost 0 bases, and 7 bases lay in between. Germline V gene lookup returns CDR1 LGHDT and CDR2 YNNKEL (reference sequence). CDR3 region: CASKQGSGNTIYF. The CDR3 DNA is TGTGCCAGCAAACAGGGCTCTGGAAACACCATATATTTT.

The chain couples TRBV11-3 to TRBJ2-1; D might be TRBD2 (6 bases). V lost 1 base and J lost 7, with 11 bases in between. This CDR3 has 14 residues. The V gene's germline CDR1 is SGHNT and CDR2 YENEEA. CDR3 DNA: TGTGCCAGCAGCTTAGGCTCTCGGGGGAATGAGCAGTTCTTC. Protein: CASSLGSRGNEQFF.

The rearrangement joins TRBV7-2 to TRBJ2-3, with D possibly being TRBD2 (5 bases). V lost 1 base to trimming and J lost 8 bases, with 13 bases between them. The CDR3 contains 14 residues. CDR1 SGHTA and CDR2 FQGNSA come from the germline V gene. CDR3 DNA: TGTGCCAGCAGCTTAGACGTCTCCCGGGGTACGCAGTATTTT. Residues: CASSLDVSRGTQYF.

This CDR3 is CASSWTPADNEQFF. The CDR3 DNA sequence: TGTGCCAGCAGTTGGACACCGGCAGACAATGAGCAGTTCTTC. The chain couples TRBV27 to TRBJ2-1, with a weak D call TRBD1 (5 bases). Germline CDR1 and CDR2: MNHEY and SMNVEV (reference sequence). V lost 4 bases, J lost 5 bases, and 12 bases lay in between. This CDR3 comprises 14 residues.

The V gene is TRBV5-1, the J gene TRBJ2-3; the match to TRBD2 covers 11 bases. J was trimmed by 9 bases and V by 6 bases; bases with no gene match: 9. The CDR3 extends over 14 amino acids. CDR1 and CDR2 from the germline V gene are SGHRS and YFSETQ. Here the CDR3 reads CASTSGGTGYTQYF. Written as DNA, the CDR3 is TGCGCCAGCACTAGCGGGGGGACCGGGTACACGCAGTATTTT.

This clone was seen more than once but under ten times. The chain combines TRBV7-9 with TRBJ1-2; D perhaps matches TRBD1 (6 bases). Trimming took 1 base from V and 2 from J, leaving 8 bases between them. The CDR3 extends over 14 amino acids. Germline assignment: CDR1 SEHNR and CDR2 FQNEAQ (reference sequence). CDR3 residues: CASSLVGTNYGYTF. In nucleotides, the CDR3 is TGTGCCAGCAGCTTAGTGGGGACAAACTATGGCTACACCTTC.

The V and J genes are TRBV27 and TRBJ1-1; TRBD1 aligns across 12 bases. The germline CDR1 and CDR2 sequences are MNHEY and SMNVEV (reference sequence). The ends lost 2 bases at V and 8 bases at J; junction bases unmatched: 6. The CDR3 loop spans 15 amino acids. The CDR3 here is CASSLTFGTGGEAFF. The CDR3 DNA is TGTGCCAGCAGTTTAACATTTGGGACAGGGGGCGAAGCTTTCTTT.

The rearrangement joins TRBV7-8 to TRBJ1-4, with unresolved D. Trimming removed 6 bases at V and 0 bases at J, with 14 bases between. This CDR3 is 16 amino acids long. Germline assignment: CDR1 SGHVS and CDR2 FQNEAQ. The CDR3 loop is CASRRAGFATNEKLFF. The CDR3 DNA reads as TGTGCCAGCAGGCGGGCGGGGTTCGCAACTAATGAAAAACTGTTTTTT.

This chain uses TRBV7-2 with TRBJ1-4; 10 bases line up with TRBD1. Germline CDR1 and CDR2: SGHTA and FQGNSA. CDR3 length: 17 amino acids. V dropped 5 bases and J dropped 2; count of bases not matched to a gene: 8. For the CDR3, the DNA is TGTGCCAGCAGCCGCGGGGACAGGGGTTTTACTAATGAAAAACTGTTTTTT. This encodes CASSRGDRGFTNEKLFF.

This clone was picked up a small number of times. The chain has TRBV27 and TRBJ1-2, with D perhaps matching TRBD1 (6 bases). Per the germline V gene, CDR1 is MNHEY and CDR2 is SMNVEV (reference sequence). CDR3 length: 17 residues. The V gene lost 8 bases and the J gene lost 2 bases, with 24 bases spanning the gap. The CDR3 loop is CASRSGLSGTQNYGYTF. CDR3 nucleotides: TGTGCCAGCCGCTCGGGACTATCCGGGACACAGAACTATGGCTACACCTTC.

The chain combines TRBV19 with TRBJ2-1; TRBD2 matches 13 bases. This CDR3 has 17 residues. Losses at the gene ends were 4 bases for V and 4 bases for J; bases not matched to a gene: 7. CDR1 and CDR2 from the germline V gene are LNHDA and SQIVND (reference sequence). The CDR3 spells CASSSQGLAGMYNEQFF. Here the CDR3 DNA reads TGTGCCAGTAGTAGCCAGGGACTAGCGGGAATGTACAATGAGCAGTTCTTC.

The chain is built from TRBV15 and TRBJ1-2, with D possibly TRBD1 on 6 matching bases. Trimming removed 5 bases at V and 7 bases at J, with 23 bases between. CDR1 is LNHNV and CDR2 is YYDKDF in the germline V gene (reference sequence). CDR3 length equals 16 residues. The CDR3 DNA reads as TGTGCCACCAGCGGAGGGGGACCTAGCGATTATGGTGGCTACACCTTC. It yields the protein CATSGGGPSDYGGYTF. Full variable domain (outside the CDR3, taken from reference TRBV15 and TRBJ1-2): DAMVIQNPRYQVTQFGKPVTLSCSQTLNHNVMYWYQQKSSQAPKLLFHYYDKDFNNEADTPDNFQSRRPNTSFCFLDIRSPGLGDTAMYLCATSGGGPSDYGGYTFGSGTRLTVV.

This sequence joins TRBV4-3 and TRBJ1-3; 7 bases fit TRBD1. The CDR3 runs 16 residues. Germline V CDR1 and CDR2: LGHNA, YSLEER. The V gene end was trimmed by 3 bases and the J gene end by 2 bases; junction bases not matched to a gene: 7. This chain's CDR3 is CASSQETGAAGNTIYF. Here the CDR3 DNA reads TGCGCCAGCAGCCAGGAAACAGGGGCAGCTGGAAACACCATATATTTT.

This chain joins TRBV7-3 and TRBJ2-1; D is perhaps TRBD1 (5 bases). The germline V and J ends were trimmed by 4 bases and 0 bases, with 10 bases remaining between them. The germline CDR1 and CDR2 sequences are SGHTA and FQGTGA. This CDR3 has 15 amino acids. The CDR3 nucleotides are TGTGCCAGCAGCTCGACAGTTCTCTCCTACAATGAGCAGTTCTTC. This gives the protein CASSSTVLSYNEQFF.